This T cell receptor (beta chain) comes out of a study of shared clonotypes between healthy human individuals. In replicate PCRs of sorted subsets, approximately 210 ng DNA, approximately 32,000 T cell genomes, was used. Source study methods: Sequence data from immunoSEQ were junction-only and lacked quality scores; consequently, filtering differed. Produced via immunoSEQ multiplex PCR; TCRdb's table is partial and in-frame only. The DNA gave D and trimming, while V, J and clone size come from that table. The profile covers 2 million to 2.5 million clones, with around 90% appearing a single time and 0.37% taken by the ten largest. About this clone: Its target is not known.

Regarding the study as a whole: Generation of non-shared clonotypes was less probable than generation of clonotypes shared by all four donors.

V was trimmed by 4 bases and J by 0 bases, leaving 11 bases between them. Germline V CDR1 and CDR2: KGHSH, LQKENI. The length of the CDR3 is 15 residues. The chain combines TRBV18 with TRBJ2-3; D not resolved. Sequencing was performed on naive CD4+ T cells from PBMCs. Subset indicated: CD45RA+ positively selected. The TCR sequence derives from a young man in good health. Some clones in this sample may be carry-over from other donors' samples. CDR3 amino acids: CASSRYTASTDTQYF. The CDR3 DNA follows: TGTGCCAGCTCACGCTACACAGCTAGCACAGATACGCAGTATTTT.